This TCR beta chain came from a study of blood T cells in healthy people across ages. Between the trimmed V and J ends, which lost 3 bases and 3 bases, there was a span of 18 bases. Looked up from germline, CDR1 is LGHDT and CDR2 is YNNKEL (reference sequence). The CDR3 spans 16 residues. A word on this clonotype: The antigen is unknown.

The use of a sample-barcoded 5' primer and a J-beta primer mix characterized a second PCR of about 7 to 12 cycles. TCRdb redid the calling of the 5' RACE reads with MiXCR, one entry per CDR3 protein. Altogether approximately 900,000 distinct CDR3 sequences are present, 45% to 50% being singletons, with the ten largest covering around an eighth. Whole-study results and caveats: Those diversity estimates obtained from one million T cells were thought to be underestimates.

Source material: blood. The clonotype originates from a young man in good health. The chain links TRBV3-1 to TRBJ2-7, with a tentative D call TRBD1 (7 bases). Here the CDR3 reads CASSQEPTGRNYEQYF. In DNA form, the CDR3 reads TGTGCCAGCAGCCAGGAACCGACAGGGAGGAACTACGAGCAGTACTTC.